These 28 T cell receptor beta chains came from one sample sequenced in a study of cytomegalovirus exposure and HLA in healthy donors. With 60 Vbeta and 13 Jbeta primers, the PCR was carried out. Assay used: immunoSEQ multiplex PCR; TCRdb lists only in-frame clones, some missing. In the table there are tens of thousands of clones, 10% of which are singletons. Sequencing was done on a sample of PBMCs. Every receptor here comes from a man in his sixties in good health and CMV-seropositive.

The V gene is TRBV5-8, the J gene TRBJ1-5, with D unresolved. The CDR3 consists of 15 residues. Germline assignment: CDR1 SGHTS and CDR2 YDEGEE. V was clipped by 0 bases and J by 5 bases, with 12 bases between them. The CDR3 here is CASSLALQFYQPQHF. CDR3 sequence (DNA): TGTGCCAGCAGCTTGGCCCTACAGTTTTATCAGCCCCAGCATTTT.

The table lists this clone with a few counts. The V and J genes are TRBV25-1 and TRBJ1-4; 7 bases match TRBD1. V lost 9 bases, J lost 7 bases, and 14 bases stayed unmatched. The CDR3 covers 15 residues. CDR1 is MGHDK and CDR2 is SYGVNS in the germline V gene. CDR3 loop: CASTEGASKAEKLFF. CDR3 nucleotides: TGTGCCAGTACCGAGGGGGCGAGCAAAGCTGAAAAACTGTTTTTT.

The sample holds a few counts of this clone. The CDR3 loop is CASDEWSGVNTEAFF. As DNA, the CDR3 is TGTGCCAGCGATGAGTGGTCAGGCGTGAACACTGAAGCTTTCTTT. J is TRBJ1-1 and V is TRBV6-1; D not resolved. V lost 8 bases and J lost 0, with 16 bases in between. The CDR3 loop spans 15 amino acids. From germline, CDR1 is MNHNS and CDR2 SASEGT.

In this sample, this clone turned up a few times. The chain combines TRBV11-1 with TRBJ2-1; TRBD2 matches at 10 bases. The CDR3 runs to 15 residues. Germline V gene lookup returns CDR1 SGHAT and CDR2 FQDESV (reference sequence). V shed 3 bases and J 5 bases; nucleotides not matched to a gene: 4. CDR3 sequence (DNA): TGTGCCAGCAGCTTTACTAGCGGGGTCGACAATGAGCAGTTCTTC. It yields the protein CASSFTSGVDNEQFF.

V is TRBV5-8 and J is TRBJ2-1; 11 bases match TRBD1. CDR1 SGHTS and CDR2 YDEGEE come from the germline V gene. Trimming cost V 5 bases and J 0 bases; bases outside gene matches: 7. The CDR3 covers 17 residues. The CDR3 DNA follows: TGTGCCAGCAGTCCGGGACAGGGGGGGAGCTCCTACAATGAGCAGTTCTTC. It yields the protein CASSPGQGGSSYNEQFF.

This clone was found a few times. The chain is built from TRBV19 and TRBJ1-5, with D perhaps TRBD1 (5 bases). The CDR3 loop spans 15 amino acids. Between the trimmed V and J ends, which lost 4 bases and 6 bases, there was a span of 16 bases. CDR1 and CDR2 (germline): LNHDA, SQIVND (reference sequence). CDR3 sequence (DNA): TGTGCCAGTAGTAATTTGGGGCAGGGTAGTCAGCCCCAGCATTTT. Its translation: CASSNLGQGSQPQHF.

This clone was recorded a few times. V is TRBV29-1 and J is TRBJ1-1; D is unresolved. This CDR3 spans 14 amino acids. Trimming removed 1 base at V and 2 bases at J, with 11 bases between. The germline V gene has CDR1 SQVTM and CDR2 ANQGSEA. CDR3 sequence (DNA): TGCAGCGTTGAAGTGGCGGCACTCAACACTGAAGCTTTCTTT. The encoded protein is CSVEVAALNTEAFF.

The chain carries TRBV27 and TRBJ2-7; possibly TRBD2 for D (7 bases). Germline V gives CDR1 MNHEY, CDR2 SMNVEV (reference sequence). CDR3 length: 14 residues. Trimming cost V 5 bases and J 2 bases, with 13 bases left between them. The CDR3 protein is CASSTRGGPYEQYV. CDR3 sequence (DNA): TGTGCCAGCAGTACTCGCGGGGGCCCCTACGAGCAGTACGTC.

This clone was found a few times. V and J are TRBV5-6 and TRBJ1-1; D unclear. The V gene's germline CDR1 is SGHDT and CDR2 YYEEEE. The V end lost 1 base, the J end lost 8 bases, and 6 bases lay between the germline ends. The CDR3 sequence is 11 residues long. CDR3 protein: CASSLYREAFF. CDR3 sequence (DNA): TGTGCCAGCAGCTTGTACAGAGAAGCTTTCTTT.

The rearrangement joins TRBV19 to TRBJ2-5; 8 nucleotides match TRBD1. This CDR3 is built from 14 residues. J gave up 5 bases and V 8 bases, and 10 bases lay outside the gene matches. The germline CDR1 and CDR2 sequences are LNHDA and SQIVND (reference sequence). CDR3 sequence reads: CASRTGQAVETQYF. The CDR3 region has the DNA TGTGCCAGTCGGACGGGACAGGCGGTGGAGACCCAGTACTTC.

This clone was seen a few times. This chain links TRBV18 with TRBJ2-5, with 8 bases aligning to TRBD1. The germline CDR1 and CDR2 sequences are KGHSH and LQKENI. The CDR3 spans 14 residues. The junction had 6 bases not matched to a gene; V was cut back by 6 bases and J by 3 bases. CDR3 region: CASSPGQAKETQYF. DNA of the CDR3: TGTGCCAGCTCCCCGGGACAGGCTAAAGAGACCCAGTACTTC.

This chain connects TRBV7-9 to TRBJ1-6; the D is unclear. V was clipped by 3 bases and J by 5 bases, with 11 bases between them. CDR1 SEHNR and CDR2 FQNEAQ come from the germline V gene (reference sequence). CDR3 length: 15 residues. The CDR3 reads CASSLRVTDNSPLHF. CDR3 coding DNA: TGTGCCAGCAGCTTGAGGGTTACCGATAATTCACCCCTCCACTTT.

Only a few counts were recorded for this clone. Written as DNA, the CDR3 is TGTGCCAGCAGCTTGACGGGACAGGGGGAGACCCAGTACTTC. It is translated as CASSLTGQGETQYF. This rearrangement joins TRBV5-6 to TRBJ2-5; 10 bases match TRBD1. Germline lookup yields CDR1 SGHDT and CDR2 YYEEEE. The CDR3 is made up of 14 amino acids. V was pared by 1 base and J by 5 bases, with 2 bases of the junction left unmatched.

This clone was detected only a few times. The chain joins TRBV5-1 to TRBJ2-1; 14 nucleotides line up with TRBD2. The germline gives CDR1 SGHRS, CDR2 YFSETQ. The CDR3 totals 19 residues. The V and J ends lost 4 bases and 0 bases, in that order; junction bases with no gene match: 9. CDR3 nucleotides: TGCGCCAGCAGCCCGCGACTAGCGGGGGGGCCGAGCTCCTACAATGAGCAGTTCTTC. This encodes CASSPRLAGGPSSYNEQFF.

The chain combines TRBV10-3 with TRBJ1-1; tentative D call: TRBD1 (6 bases). CDR1 is ENHRY and CDR2 is SYGVKD in the germline V gene. Trimming cost V 5 bases and J 0 bases, with 7 bases left between them. This CDR3 has 13 residues. CDR3 nucleotides: TGTGCCATCAGTTACAGGGTGAACACTGAAGCTTTCTTT. Protein: CAISYRVNTEAFF.

Only a few counts were recorded for this clone. CDR3 amino acids: CASSSGTGGRDEQFF. As DNA, the CDR3 is TGTGCCAGCAGCTCCGGGACAGGGGGTAGGGATGAGCAGTTCTTC. This chain connects TRBV7-3 to TRBJ2-1; TRBD1 matches 11 bases. The J segment lost 8 bases and the V segment lost 4 bases, leaving 7 bases of the junction unmatched. In germline, CDR1 is SGHTA, CDR2 FQGTGA. CDR3 size: 15 residues.

The table lists this clone with a few counts. V is TRBV5-4 and J is TRBJ2-7; D gene unclear. Trimming took off 1 base at V and 6 bases at J, with 17 bases between the two ends. The germline V gene encodes CDR1 SGHNT and CDR2 YYREEE (reference sequence). The CDR3 is made up of 15 amino acids. DNA for the CDR3: TGTGCCAGCAGCTTGAAAATCTCAGGTTTAGGCGAGCAGTACTTC. This sequence encodes CASSLKISGLGEQYF.

The table lists this clone with a few counts. The V and J genes are TRBV7-2 and TRBJ2-7; a weak D match, TRBD1 (6 bases). V was pared by 1 base and J by 2 bases, with 9 bases between. The CDR3 has 14 amino acids. Germline V CDR1 and CDR2: SGHTA, FQGNSA. CDR3 DNA: TGTGCCAGCAGCTTAGTACAGGGAACCTACGAGCAGTACTTC. As protein: CASSLVQGTYEQYF.

This clone was counted between two and nine times. The rearrangement joins TRBV5-1 to TRBJ1-4; 10 bases are shared with TRBD1. V gave up 1 base and J gave up 8 bases; unmatched junction bases: 5. Germline V gene sequence: CDR1 SGHRS, CDR2 YFSETQ. CDR3 length equals 15 residues. The CDR3 sequence: CASSLIDRGQEKLFF. The CDR3 DNA sequence: TGCGCCAGCAGCTTGATCGACAGGGGGCAGGAAAAACTGTTTTTT.

The chain has TRBV7-2 and TRBJ2-7; TRBD2 matches at 10 bases. The germline gives CDR1 SGHTA, CDR2 FQGNSA. The CDR3 consists of 15 residues. Unmatched junction bases numbered 5, after V lost 3 bases and J lost 3 bases. The CDR3: CASSFRLAGSYEQYF. The CDR3 DNA reads as TGTGCCAGCAGCTTCCGACTAGCGGGTAGCTACGAGCAGTACTTC.

This clone appeared a few times. This chain links TRBV11-3 with TRBJ2-2; 14 bases line up with TRBD2. Germline assignment: CDR1 SGHNT and CDR2 YENEEA. V was pared by 4 bases and J by 6 bases, with 16 bases of the junction left unmatched. The CDR3 consists of 20 residues. The CDR3 nucleotides read TGTGCCAGCAGCTCCGGGACTAGCGGGAGTAGAGTTAAGGGGGCCGGGGAGCTGTTTTTT. Its translation: CASSSGTSGSRVKGAGELFF.

This clone was seen only a few times. The chain carries TRBV28 and TRBJ1-2; the match to TRBD1 covers 11 bases. This CDR3 contains 15 residues. With V trimmed by 10 bases and J by 9 bases, 16 bases remained unmatched. From germline, CDR1 is MDHEN and CDR2 SYDVKM. CDR3 sequence reads: CATNIPGQGALSYTF. CDR3 bases: TGTGCCACCAATATACCCGGACAGGGGGCCTTGAGCTACACCTTC.

In DNA, the CDR3 is TGTGCCACCAGCAGCACAGGCCGGGGGAATCAGCCCCAGCATTTT. Its protein product is CATSSTGRGNQPQHF. The V gene is TRBV15, the J gene TRBJ1-5, with D maybe TRBD1 (5 bases). The CDR3 is 15 amino acids. Trimming took 3 bases from V and 4 from J, leaving 13 bases between them. CDR1 and CDR2 from the germline V gene are LNHNV and YYDKDF (reference sequence).

This clone was observed a few times. The chain combines TRBV25-1 with TRBJ2-4; the match to TRBD1 covers 9 bases. This CDR3 contains 16 residues. The germline V gene encodes CDR1 MGHDK and CDR2 SYGVNS. Trimming took 3 bases from V and 5 from J; bases not matched to a gene: 8. The CDR3 loop reads CASSESDRGKENIQYF. In DNA, the CDR3 is TGTGCCAGCAGTGAGTCGGACAGGGGAAAAGAAAACATTCAGTACTTC.

This clone was counted a few times. This chain joins TRBV6-5 and TRBJ1-5, with 8 bases lining up with TRBD1. This CDR3 region has 15 residues. The V and J ends lost 5 bases and 2 bases, in that order; junction bases with no gene match: 5. Germline CDR1 reads MNHEY; CDR2 reads SVGAGI. DNA of the CDR3: TGTGCCAGCAGTCGCGGACAGGGAGGCAATCAGCCCCAGCATTTT. Its protein product is CASSRGQGGNQPQHF.

The gene calls are TRBV7-2 and TRBJ1-5; 10 bases fit TRBD1. This CDR3 comprises 15 residues. Losses at the gene ends were 5 bases for V and 5 bases for J; bases not matched to a gene: 6. Germline-derived CDR1 and CDR2 are SGHTA and FQGNSA. The CDR3 protein is CASSARTGGDQPQHF. For the CDR3, the DNA is TGTGCCAGCAGCGCCAGGACAGGGGGTGATCAGCCCCAGCATTTT.

J is TRBJ2-7 and V is TRBV28, with 7 bases lining up with TRBD1. Germline V CDR1 and CDR2: MDHEN, SYDVKM. The CDR3 is 12 amino acids. J gave up 2 bases and V 10 bases, and 5 bases lay outside the gene matches. CDR3 residues: CANLGGAYEQYV. CDR3 bases: TGTGCCAACCTAGGGGGCGCCTACGAGCAGTACGTC.

The chain joins TRBV28 to TRBJ2-2; 12 bases are shared with TRBD2. The CDR3 runs 15 residues. Germline assignment: CDR1 MDHEN and CDR2 SYDVKM. With 5 bases clipped from V and 4 bases from J, the junction kept 2 bases outside the gene matches. In DNA form, the CDR3 reads TGTGCCAGCAGTCTGGGACTAGCGGGCACCGGGGAGCTGTTTTTT. Its translation is CASSLGLAGTGELFF.